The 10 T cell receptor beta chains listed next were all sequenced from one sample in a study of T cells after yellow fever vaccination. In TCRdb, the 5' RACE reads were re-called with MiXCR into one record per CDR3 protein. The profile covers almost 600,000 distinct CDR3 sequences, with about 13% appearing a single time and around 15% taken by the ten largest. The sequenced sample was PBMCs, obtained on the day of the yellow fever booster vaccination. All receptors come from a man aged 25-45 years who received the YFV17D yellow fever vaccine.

The CDR3 loop reads CASSQDLRYNEQFF. The CDR3 coding sequence is TGTGCCAGCAGCCAAGATTTGAGATACAATGAGCAGTTCTTC. This chain uses TRBV4-2 with TRBJ2-1; D gene ambiguous. V gave up 0 bases and J gave up 4 bases, with 7 bases separating them. CDR1 and CDR2 (germline): LGHNA, YNFKEQ. This CDR3 has 14 residues.

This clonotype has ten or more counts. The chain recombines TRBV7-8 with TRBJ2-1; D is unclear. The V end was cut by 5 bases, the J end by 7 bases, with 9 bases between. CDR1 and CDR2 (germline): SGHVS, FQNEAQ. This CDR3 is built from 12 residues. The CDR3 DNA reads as TGTGCCAGCAGCGAGCGAAGAAATGAGCAGTTCTTC. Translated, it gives CASSERRNEQFF.

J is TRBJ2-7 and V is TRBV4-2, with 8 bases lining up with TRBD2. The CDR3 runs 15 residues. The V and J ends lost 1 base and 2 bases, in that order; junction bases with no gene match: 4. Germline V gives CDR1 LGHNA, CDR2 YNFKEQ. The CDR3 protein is CASSQASGSAYEQYF. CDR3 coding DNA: TGTGCCAGCAGCCAAGCAAGCGGGAGTGCCTACGAGCAGTACTTC.

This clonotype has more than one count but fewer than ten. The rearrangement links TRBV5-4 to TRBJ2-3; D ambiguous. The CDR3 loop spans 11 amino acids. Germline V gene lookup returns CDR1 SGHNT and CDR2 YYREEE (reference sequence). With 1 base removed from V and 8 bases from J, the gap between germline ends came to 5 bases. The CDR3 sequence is CASSLWGTQYF. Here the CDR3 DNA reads TGTGCCAGCAGCTTGTGGGGTACGCAGTATTTT. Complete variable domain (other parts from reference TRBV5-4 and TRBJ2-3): ETGVTQSPTHLIKTRGQQVTLRCSSQSGHNTVSWYQQALGQGPQFIFQYYREEENGRGNFPPRFSGLQFPNYSSELNVNALELDDSALYLCASSLWGTQYFGPGTRLTVL.

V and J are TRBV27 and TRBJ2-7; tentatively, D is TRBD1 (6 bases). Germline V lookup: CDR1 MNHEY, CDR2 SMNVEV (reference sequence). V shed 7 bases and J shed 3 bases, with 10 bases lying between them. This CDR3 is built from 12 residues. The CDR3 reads CASKRGIYEQYF. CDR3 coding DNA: TGTGCCAGCAAGAGGGGGATCTACGAGCAGTACTTC.

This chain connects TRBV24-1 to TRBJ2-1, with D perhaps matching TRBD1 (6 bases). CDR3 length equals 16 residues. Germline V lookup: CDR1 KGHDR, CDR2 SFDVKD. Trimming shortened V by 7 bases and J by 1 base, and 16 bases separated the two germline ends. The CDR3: CATSSHRAASYNEQFF. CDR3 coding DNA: TGTGCCACCAGCTCCCACAGGGCGGCATCCTACAATGAGCAGTTCTTC.

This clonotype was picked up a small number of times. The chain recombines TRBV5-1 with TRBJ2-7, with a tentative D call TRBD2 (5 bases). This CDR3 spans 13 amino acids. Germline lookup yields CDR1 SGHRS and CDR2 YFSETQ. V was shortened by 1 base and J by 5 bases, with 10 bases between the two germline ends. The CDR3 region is CASSLLVRDEQYF. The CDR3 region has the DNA TGCGCCAGCAGCTTGCTCGTGAGGGACGAGCAGTACTTC.

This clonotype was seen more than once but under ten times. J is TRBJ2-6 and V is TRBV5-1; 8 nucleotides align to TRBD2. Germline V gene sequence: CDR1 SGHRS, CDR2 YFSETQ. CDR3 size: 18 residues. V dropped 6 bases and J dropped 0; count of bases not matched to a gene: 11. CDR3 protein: CASTREGWIVSGANVLTF. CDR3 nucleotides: TGCGCCAGCACCCGGGAGGGGTGGATCGTCTCTGGGGCCAACGTCCTGACTTTC.

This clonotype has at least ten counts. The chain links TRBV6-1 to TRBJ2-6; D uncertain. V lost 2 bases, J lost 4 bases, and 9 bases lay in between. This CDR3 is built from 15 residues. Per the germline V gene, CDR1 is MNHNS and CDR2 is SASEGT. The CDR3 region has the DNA TGTGCCAGCAGTGAAAGGGTGGAAGGGGCCAACGTCCTGACTTTC. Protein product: CASSERVEGANVLTF.

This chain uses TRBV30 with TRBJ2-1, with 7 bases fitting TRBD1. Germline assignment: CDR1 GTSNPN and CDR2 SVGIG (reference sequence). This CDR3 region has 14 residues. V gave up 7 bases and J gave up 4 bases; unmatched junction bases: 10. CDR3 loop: CASQGGGPYNEQFF. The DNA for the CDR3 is TGTGCCTCCCAAGGGGGCGGACCATACAATGAGCAGTTCTTC.